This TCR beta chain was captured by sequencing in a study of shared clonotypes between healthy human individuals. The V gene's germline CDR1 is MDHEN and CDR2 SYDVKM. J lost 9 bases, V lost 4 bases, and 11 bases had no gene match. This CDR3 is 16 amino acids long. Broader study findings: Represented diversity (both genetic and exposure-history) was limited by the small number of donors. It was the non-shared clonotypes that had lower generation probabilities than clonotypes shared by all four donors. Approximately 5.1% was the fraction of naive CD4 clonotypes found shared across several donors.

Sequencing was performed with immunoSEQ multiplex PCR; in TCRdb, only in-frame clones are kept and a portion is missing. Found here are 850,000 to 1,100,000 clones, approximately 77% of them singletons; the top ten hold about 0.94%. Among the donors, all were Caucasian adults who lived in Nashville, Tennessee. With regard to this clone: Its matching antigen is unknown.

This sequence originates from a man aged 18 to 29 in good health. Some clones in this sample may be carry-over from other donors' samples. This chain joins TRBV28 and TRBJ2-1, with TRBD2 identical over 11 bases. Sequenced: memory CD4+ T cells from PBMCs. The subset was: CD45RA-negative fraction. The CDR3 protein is CASSSTGIAGGREQFF. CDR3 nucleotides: TGTGCCAGCAGTTCAACCGGAATAGCGGGAGGGCGTGAGCAGTTCTTC.